This entry lists 26 T cell receptor beta chains sequenced from one sample in a study of graft-versus-host responses after intestinal transplantation. The antigens for these receptors are not known. Libraries were prepared by immunoSEQ multiplex PCR; TCRdb keeps only in-frame clonotypes and omits some of them. Among approximately 100,000 clones, 90% to 95% were seen once, and the ten largest hold 1.2%. Here the sequenced sample was unstimulated CD8+ T cells sorted from spleen or lymph node cells, taken before intestinal transplant. Receptors originate from a human donor who received an intestinal transplant.

This clone was recorded a few times. The chain combines TRBV7-9 with TRBJ1-2, with TRBD1 as a possible D gene (6 bases). Trimming took 5 bases from V and 5 from J, leaving 18 bases between them. CDR1 is SEHNR and CDR2 is FQNEAQ in the germline V gene (reference sequence). This CDR3 has 15 amino acids. CDR3 protein: CASSPSGTTGYGYTF. CDR3 DNA sequence: TGTGCCAGCAGCCCAAGTGGTACCACAGGGTATGGCTACACCTTC.

The genes are TRBV4-1 and TRBJ1-2; D is perhaps TRBD1 (6 bases). The germline V gene encodes CDR1 MGHRA and CDR2 YSYEKL. Trimming shortened V by 0 bases and J by 4 bases, and 21 bases separated the two germline ends. The CDR3 is 18 residues long. CDR3 nucleotide sequence: TGCGCCAGCAGCCAAGATCCGGGAGTCCCCACAGGGCTCTATGGCTACACCTTC. Translation gives CASSQDPGVPTGLYGYTF.

The chain couples TRBV6-1 to TRBJ2-7, with 7 bases matching TRBD2. J gave up 4 bases and V 2 bases, and 5 bases lay outside the gene matches. The CDR3 is 14 residues long. CDR1 and CDR2 (germline): MNHNS, SASEGT. The DNA for the CDR3 is TGTGCCAGCAGTGAATCTAGCGGATTTTACGAGCAGTACTTC. Protein: CASSESSGFYEQYF.

V usage is TRBV13 and J usage is TRBJ2-5; no clear D. Deletions cut 3 bases from V and 1 base from J, with 9 bases between. This CDR3 has 14 amino acids. Germline V gives CDR1 PRHDT, CDR2 FYEKMQ (reference sequence). In DNA, the CDR3 is TGTGCCAGCAGCTTGTCGATACCCCAAGAGACCCAGTACTTC. It is translated as CASSLSIPQETQYF.

This chain links TRBV5-1 with TRBJ2-5; TRBD1 agrees at 7 bases. In germline, CDR1 is SGHRS, CDR2 YFSETQ. V lost 4 bases, J lost 4 bases, and 7 bases stayed unmatched. The CDR3 has 14 residues. DNA for the CDR3: TGCGCCAGCAGCCTCCTGACAGGGACAGAGACCCAGTACTTC. Its translation: CASSLLTGTETQYF. The entire variable domain, with the rest obtained from reference TRBV5-1 and TRBJ2-5, is as follows: KAGVTQTPRYLIKTRGQQVTLSCSPISGHRSVSWYQQTPGQGLQFLFEYFSETQRNKGNFPGRFSGRQFSNSRSEMNVSTLELGDSALYLCASSLLTGTETQYFGPGTRLLVL.

The chain carries TRBV19 and TRBJ2-7; a weak D match, TRBD1 (5 bases). CDR1 and CDR2 (germline): LNHDA, SQIVND (reference sequence). The CDR3 sequence is 14 residues long. V lost 3 bases and J lost 0, with 9 bases in between. The CDR3 coding sequence is TGTGCCAGTAGTATCGAAGACAGCTCCTACGAGCAGTACTTC. It encodes CASSIEDSSYEQYF.

The chain links TRBV6-1 to TRBJ2-3; 8 positions agree with TRBD2. This CDR3 has 11 amino acids. CDR1 MNHNS and CDR2 SASEGT come from the germline V gene. Trimming removed 4 bases from V and 14 bases from J; junction bases left unmatched: 5. The CDR3 DNA reads as TGTGCCAGCAGTGCGGTAGCGGGGTGGTATTTT. This translates into CASSAVAGWYF.

The rearrangement uses TRBV27 and TRBJ2-5, with 7 bases identical to TRBD1. The V segment lost 8 bases and the J segment 2 bases; nucleotides outside the gene matches: 8. Germline CDR1 MNHEY, CDR2 SMNVEV (reference sequence). This CDR3 comprises 14 residues. The CDR3 bases are TGTGCCAGCGGAAGGACAGGCCTACAAGAGACCCAGTACTTC. It translates to CASGRTGLQETQYF.

J is TRBJ2-7 and V is TRBV5-3, with no clear D. TRBV5-3 carries the ORF label, with uncertain function. The V gene lost 4 bases and the J gene lost 2 bases, with 10 bases spanning the gap. This CDR3 is built from 13 residues. The DNA for the CDR3 is TGTGCCAGAAGCCCTGGTCCAACCTACGAGCAGTACTTC. Its translation is CARSPGPTYEQYF.

This chain uses TRBV4-1 with TRBJ1-1; no definite D call. Germline V gene data show CDR1 as MGHRA and CDR2 as YSYEKL. V gave up 3 bases and J gave up 1 base, with 9 bases separating them. The CDR3 is made up of 14 amino acids. As DNA, the CDR3 is TGCGCCAGCAGCCACGGACCGAGGAACACTGAAGCTTTCTTT. Amino acid sequence: CASSHGPRNTEAFF.

The chain joins TRBV5-8 to TRBJ2-7; 9 positions match TRBD1. CDR3 size: 14 residues. Trimming took 5 bases from V and 5 from J; bases not matched to a gene: 8. Germline CDR1 and CDR2: SGHTS and YDEGEE. The CDR3 reads CASRPRDRVHEQYF. In DNA, the CDR3 is TGTGCCAGCAGACCCCGGGACAGGGTGCACGAGCAGTACTTC.

The chain uses TRBV19 and TRBJ1-1, with TRBD1 matching over 8 bases. V gave up 5 bases and J gave up 3 bases; unmatched junction bases: 5. Germline CDR1 LNHDA, CDR2 SQIVND (reference sequence). CDR3 length: 14 amino acids. CDR3 protein: CASSLGQGHTEAFF. The CDR3 coding sequence is TGTGCCAGTAGTCTCGGACAGGGCCACACTGAAGCTTTCTTT.

The V call is TRBV30, the J call TRBJ1-1, with D hard to call. This CDR3 comprises 12 residues. V lost 0 bases, J lost 11 bases, and 13 bases lay in between. Germline V CDR1 and CDR2: GTSNPN, SVGIG (reference sequence). CDR3 in DNA: TGTGCCTGGAGTGTTATGGGAGGTGGGGCTTTCTTT. Encoded protein: CAWSVMGGGAFF.

The J gene is TRBJ2-7, the V gene TRBV5-1; D is uncertain. Germline CDR1 reads SGHRS; CDR2 reads YFSETQ. V lost 0 bases, J lost 2 bases, and 12 bases lay in between. CDR3 length: 15 amino acids. CDR3: CASSLEVGRPYEQYF. Written as DNA, the CDR3 is TGCGCCAGCAGCTTGGAGGTTGGCAGACCCTACGAGCAGTACTTC. The complete variable domain, with remaining parts taken from reference TRBV5-1 and TRBJ2-7, reads KAGVTQTPRYLIKTRGQQVTLSCSPISGHRSVSWYQQTPGQGLQFLFEYFSETQRNKGNFPGRFSGRQFSNSRSEMNVSTLELGDSALYLCASSLEVGRPYEQYFGPGTRLTVT.

The chain combines TRBV5-1 with TRBJ2-7, with D unclear. Per the germline V gene, CDR1 is SGHRS and CDR2 is YFSETQ. The CDR3 covers 13 residues. V was cut by 2 bases and J by 0 bases, with 6 bases left in between. The CDR3 reads CASSFQSSYEQYF. CDR3 nucleotides: TGCGCCAGCAGCTTCCAAAGCTCCTACGAGCAGTACTTC. Drawing the rest from reference TRBV5-1 and TRBJ2-7, the complete variable domain is KAGVTQTPRYLIKTRGQQVTLSCSPISGHRSVSWYQQTPGQGLQFLFEYFSETQRNKGNFPGRFSGRQFSNSRSEMNVSTLELGDSALYLCASSFQSSYEQYFGPGTRLTVT.

The V and J genes are TRBV7-9 and TRBJ1-2, with D possibly matching TRBD1 (5 bases). V lost 1 base, J lost 6 bases, and 12 bases lay in between. The CDR3 covers 14 residues. CDR1 is SEHNR and CDR2 is FQNEAQ in the germline V gene (reference sequence). This chain's CDR3 is CASSLGTSMHGYTF. CDR3 DNA sequence: TGTGCCAGCAGCTTAGGGACAAGTATGCATGGCTACACCTTC.

The chain couples TRBV5-8 to TRBJ1-5, with TRBD1 as a possible D gene (5 bases). Per the germline V gene, CDR1 is SGHTS and CDR2 is YDEGEE. CDR3 length equals 16 residues. The V gene lost 5 bases and the J gene lost 3 bases, with 18 bases spanning the gap. This CDR3 reads CASSPGQGAPNQPQHF. In DNA, the CDR3 is TGTGCCAGCAGTCCGGGCCAGGGCGCTCCCAATCAGCCCCAGCATTTT.

V usage is TRBV15 and J usage is TRBJ2-6; a possible D gene is TRBD2 (5 bases). The CDR3 is made up of 17 amino acids. V was cut by 1 base and J by 9 bases, with 19 bases left in between. CDR1 LNHNV and CDR2 YYDKDF come from the germline V gene (reference sequence). In DNA form, the CDR3 reads TGTGCCACCAGCAGAGCCTATCGCGGGTTTCGGAGCAACGTCCTGACTTTC. Its protein product is CATSRAYRGFRSNVLTF.

V is TRBV7-8 and J is TRBJ1-1; no clear D. The CDR3 contains 17 residues. Germline CDR1 SGHVS, CDR2 FQNEAQ. Trimming took off 3 bases at V and 1 base at J, with 18 bases between the two ends. Here the CDR3 DNA reads TGTGCCAGCAGCTTCCTAGGTATAGGAACAGCGAACACTGAAGCTTTCTTT. This sequence encodes CASSFLGIGTANTEAFF.

The chain has TRBV29-1 and TRBJ2-5; 7 positions agree with TRBD2. With V trimmed by 6 bases and J by 3 bases, 4 bases remained unmatched. Germline values: CDR1 SQVTM, CDR2 ANQGSEA. The CDR3 has 12 residues. The CDR3 sequence: CSVAGDEETQYF. CDR3 sequence (DNA): TGCAGCGTCGCGGGGGACGAAGAGACCCAGTACTTC. The whole variable domain, filled in from reference TRBV29-1 and TRBJ2-5, reads SAVISQKPSRDICQRGTSLTIQCQVDSQVTMMFWYRQQPGQSLTLIATANQGSEATYESGFVIDKFPISRPNLTFSTLTVSNMSPEDSSIYLCSVAGDEETQYFGPGTRLLVL.

A remark on this clone: Its ends do not fully match the called genes, so a read error is possible. The chain couples TRBV7-8 to TRBJ2-2; TRBD2 matches 7 bases. This CDR3 contains 15 residues. Germline V gene sequence: CDR1 SGHVS, CDR2 FQNEAQ. CDR3 DNA: TGTGCCAGCATCATCGGGGGGACGAACGCCGGGGAGCTGTTTTTT. As protein: CASIIGGTNAGELFF.

V is TRBV6-1 and J is TRBJ1-5, with 7 bases identical to TRBD1. The junction had 9 bases not matched to a gene; V was cut back by 4 bases and J by 3 bases. The CDR3 has 16 amino acids. Germline V gene lookup returns CDR1 MNHNS and CDR2 SASEGT. The DNA for the CDR3 is TGTGCCAGCAGTGTTCAACCAGGGGGAACCAATCAGCCCCAGCATTTT. This translates into CASSVQPGGTNQPQHF.

The chain recombines TRBV12-5 with TRBJ2-6, with D uncertain. Germline V gene sequence: CDR1 LGHNT, CDR2 FRNRAP. The CDR3 runs to 13 residues. Trimming left V 1 base short and J 3 bases short, with 1 base between. CDR3 coding DNA: TGTGCTAGTGGTTTGGGTGGGGCCAACGTCCTGACTTTC. It translates to CASGLGGANVLTF.

This chain links TRBV5-6 with TRBJ2-3; the D gene is possibly TRBD2 (5 bases). Germline CDR1 reads SGHDT; CDR2 reads YYEEEE. Trimming took off 0 bases at V and 1 base at J, with 12 bases between the two ends. The CDR3 is made up of 16 amino acids. CDR3 region: CASSLVRADGTDTQYF. For the CDR3, the DNA is TGTGCCAGCAGCTTGGTGAGGGCGGACGGCACAGATACGCAGTATTTT. Full variable domain (missing parts from reference TRBV5-6 and TRBJ2-3): DAGVTQSPTHLIKTRGQQVTLRCSPKSGHDTVSWYQQALGQGPQFIFQYYEEEERQRGNFPDRFSGHQFPNYSSELNVNALLLGDSALYLCASSLVRADGTDTQYFGPGTRLTVL.

In its sample, this clone was seen a few times. The chain's CDR3 is CASSIGPDRSGNTIYF. For the CDR3, the DNA is TGTGCCAGTAGTATAGGACCCGACAGGTCTGGAAACACCATATATTTT. The chain recombines TRBV19 with TRBJ1-3, with D maybe TRBD1 (6 bases). CDR3 size: 16 residues. Trimming took off 1 base at V and 1 base at J, with 11 bases between the two ends. The germline V gene encodes CDR1 LNHDA and CDR2 SQIVND (reference sequence).

The chain combines TRBV2 with TRBJ2-1; no reliable D call. Deletions cut 10 bases from V and 10 bases from J, with 17 bases between. There are 12 residues in the CDR3. Per the germline V gene, CDR1 is SNHLY and CDR2 is FYNNEI. CDR3 DNA sequence: TGTGCCACCACCCGTGGTAGTGGAGAGCAGTTCTTC. It specifies CATTRGSGEQFF.